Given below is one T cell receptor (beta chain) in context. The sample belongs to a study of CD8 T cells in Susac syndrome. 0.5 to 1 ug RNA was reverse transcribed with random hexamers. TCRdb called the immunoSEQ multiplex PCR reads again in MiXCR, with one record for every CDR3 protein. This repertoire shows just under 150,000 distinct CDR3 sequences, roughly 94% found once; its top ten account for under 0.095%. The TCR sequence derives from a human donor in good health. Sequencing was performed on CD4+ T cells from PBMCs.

CDR3 in amino acids: CASSETVLNTEAFF. The CDR3 nucleotides read TGTGCCAGCAGTGAGACAGTCCTGAACACTGAAGCTTTCTTT. The chain combines TRBV28 with TRBJ1-1; tentatively, D is TRBD1 (5 bases). V shed 5 bases and J shed 0 bases, with 10 bases lying between them. Germline V lookup: CDR1 MDHEN, CDR2 SYDVKM. The CDR3 is made up of 14 amino acids.